This paragraph reports one T cell receptor beta chain. The antigen remains undetermined. The data were obtained in a study of T cell responses to AZD1222 COVID-19 vaccine. Study at large: Recipients boosted at about 4 weeks or about 12 weeks are pooled.

Study-wide results and caveats: Sampling captured repertoires only after the peak T cell response. Seropositivity was recorded at baseline in only a handful of AZD1222 recipients. Following two doses of AZD1222, Spike-specific TCR breadth and depth rose.

CDR1 is LNHDA, CDR2 SQIVND, per germline (reference sequence). Trimming left V 7 bases short and J 1 base short, with 17 bases between. This CDR3 has 16 amino acids. Sequenced by immunoSEQ multiplex PCR; TCRdb stores in-frame clones only, minus some. The sample consists of around 33,000 clones, 91% of them appearing once. This sequence was found in an adult in good health. The material was peripheral blood, obtained on day 0 of AZD1222 vaccination. The genes are TRBV19 and TRBJ1-5; no definite D call. In DNA form, the CDR3 reads TGTGCCAGTACTTCCTGGAAACGACCCAGCAATCAGCCCCAGCATTTT. Its protein product is CASTSWKRPSNQPQHF.